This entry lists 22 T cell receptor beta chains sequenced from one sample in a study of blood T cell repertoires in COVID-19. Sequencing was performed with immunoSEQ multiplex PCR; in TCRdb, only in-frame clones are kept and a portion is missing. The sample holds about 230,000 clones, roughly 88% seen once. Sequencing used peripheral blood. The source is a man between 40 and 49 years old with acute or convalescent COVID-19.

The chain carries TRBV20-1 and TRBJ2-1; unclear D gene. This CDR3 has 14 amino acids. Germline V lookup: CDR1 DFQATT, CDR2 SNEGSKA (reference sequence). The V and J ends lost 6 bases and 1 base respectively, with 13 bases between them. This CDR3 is CSASERSSYNEQFF. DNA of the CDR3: TGCAGTGCCAGTGAGCGTTCTTCCTACAATGAGCAGTTCTTC.

The CDR3 sequence: CASSQDLSQETQYF. The CDR3 DNA sequence: TGTGCCAGCAGCCAAGACCTGAGCCAAGAGACCCAGTACTTC. The chain is built from TRBV3-1 (or the pseudogene TRBV3-2) and TRBJ2-5; D remains unclear. Germline V gene data show CDR1 as LGHDT and CDR2 as YNNKEL (reference sequence). This CDR3 comprises 14 residues. V was trimmed by 0 bases and J by 1 base, leaving 6 bases between them.

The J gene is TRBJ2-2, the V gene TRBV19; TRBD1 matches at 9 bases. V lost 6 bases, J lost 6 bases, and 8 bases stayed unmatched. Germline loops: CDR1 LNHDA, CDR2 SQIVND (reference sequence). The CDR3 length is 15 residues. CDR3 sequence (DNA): TGTGCCAGTAGCTCCGGGACAGGGTTTGCCGGGGAGCTGTTTTTT. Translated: CASSSGTGFAGELFF.

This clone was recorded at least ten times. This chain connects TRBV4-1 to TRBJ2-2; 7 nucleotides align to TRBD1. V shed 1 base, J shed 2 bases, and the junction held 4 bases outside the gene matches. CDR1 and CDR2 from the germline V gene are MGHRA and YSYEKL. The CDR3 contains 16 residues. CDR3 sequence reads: CASSQGTGANTGELFF. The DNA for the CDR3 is TGCGCCAGCAGCCAAGGAACAGGGGCAAACACCGGGGAGCTGTTTTTT.

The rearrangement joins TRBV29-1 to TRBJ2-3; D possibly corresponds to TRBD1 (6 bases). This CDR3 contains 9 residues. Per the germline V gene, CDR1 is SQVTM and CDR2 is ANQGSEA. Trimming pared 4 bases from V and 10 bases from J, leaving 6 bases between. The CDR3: CSVGQAQYF. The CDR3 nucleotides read TGCAGCGTTGGACAGGCGCAGTATTTT.

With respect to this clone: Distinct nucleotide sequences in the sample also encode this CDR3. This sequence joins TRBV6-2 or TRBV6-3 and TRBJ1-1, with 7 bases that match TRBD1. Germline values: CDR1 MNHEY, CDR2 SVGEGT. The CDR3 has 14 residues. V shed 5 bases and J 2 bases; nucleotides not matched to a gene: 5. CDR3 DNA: TGTGCCAGCAGTACCCGGACAGGAAACACTGAAGCTTTCTTT. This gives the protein CASSTRTGNTEAFF.

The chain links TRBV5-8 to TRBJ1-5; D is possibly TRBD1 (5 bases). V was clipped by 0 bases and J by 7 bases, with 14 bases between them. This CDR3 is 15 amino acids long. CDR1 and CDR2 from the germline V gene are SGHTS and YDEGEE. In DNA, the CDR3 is TGTGCCAGCAGCTTGGGTTCAGGGTATGGGCAGCCCCAGCATTTT. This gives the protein CASSLGSGYGQPQHF.

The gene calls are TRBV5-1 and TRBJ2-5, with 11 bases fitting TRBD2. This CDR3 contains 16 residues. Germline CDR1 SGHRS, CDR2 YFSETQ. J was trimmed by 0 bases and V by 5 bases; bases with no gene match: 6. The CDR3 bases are TGCGCCAGCAGTTCCGGACTAGCGGGCCACCAAGAGACCCAGTACTTC. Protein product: CASSSGLAGHQETQYF. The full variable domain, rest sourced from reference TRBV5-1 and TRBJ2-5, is KAGVTQTPRYLIKTRGQQVTLSCSPISGHRSVSWYQQTPGQGLQFLFEYFSETQRNKGNFPGRFSGRQFSNSRSEMNVSTLELGDSALYLCASSSGLAGHQETQYFGPGTRLLVL.

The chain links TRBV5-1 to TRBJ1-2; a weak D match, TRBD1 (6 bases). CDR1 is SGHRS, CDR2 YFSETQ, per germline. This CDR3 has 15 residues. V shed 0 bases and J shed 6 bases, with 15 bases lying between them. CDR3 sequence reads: CASSLVRGGLHGYTF. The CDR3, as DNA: TGCGCCAGCAGCTTGGTCAGGGGCGGGCTTCATGGCTACACCTTC.

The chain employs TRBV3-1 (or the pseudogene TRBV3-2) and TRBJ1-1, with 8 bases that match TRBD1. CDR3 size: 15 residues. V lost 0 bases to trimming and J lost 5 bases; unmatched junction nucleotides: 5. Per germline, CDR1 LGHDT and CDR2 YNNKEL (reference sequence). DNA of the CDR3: TGTGCCAGCAGCCAAGAAGGACAGGGTGAAACTGAAGCTTTCTTT. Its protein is CASSQEGQGETEAFF.

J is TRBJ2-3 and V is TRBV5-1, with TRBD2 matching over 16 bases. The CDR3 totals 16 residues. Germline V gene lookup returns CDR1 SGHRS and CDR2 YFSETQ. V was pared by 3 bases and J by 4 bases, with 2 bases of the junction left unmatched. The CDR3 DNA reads TGCGCCAGCAGCTCGGGACTAGCGGGAGGGCCAGATACGCAGTATTTT. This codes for CASSSGLAGGPDTQYF.

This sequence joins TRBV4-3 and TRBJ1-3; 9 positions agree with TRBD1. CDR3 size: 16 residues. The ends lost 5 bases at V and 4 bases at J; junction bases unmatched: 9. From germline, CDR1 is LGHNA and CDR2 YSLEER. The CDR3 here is CASSEGTGLSGNTIYF. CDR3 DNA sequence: TGCGCCAGCAGCGAAGGGACAGGGCTTTCCGGAAACACCATATATTTT.

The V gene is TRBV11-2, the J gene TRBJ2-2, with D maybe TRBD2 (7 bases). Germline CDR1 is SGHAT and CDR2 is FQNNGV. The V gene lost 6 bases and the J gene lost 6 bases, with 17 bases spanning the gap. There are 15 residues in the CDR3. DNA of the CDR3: TGTGCCAGCAGACGGGGGGCACAGGTGGCCGGGGAGCTGTTTTTT. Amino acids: CASRRGAQVAGELFF.

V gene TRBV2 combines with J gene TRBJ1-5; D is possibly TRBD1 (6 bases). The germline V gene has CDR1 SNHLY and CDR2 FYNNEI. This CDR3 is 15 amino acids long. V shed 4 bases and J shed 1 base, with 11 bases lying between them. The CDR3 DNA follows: TGTGCCAGCAGTGGGGGACATCCCAGCAATCAGCCCCAGCATTTT. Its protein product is CASSGGHPSNQPQHF.

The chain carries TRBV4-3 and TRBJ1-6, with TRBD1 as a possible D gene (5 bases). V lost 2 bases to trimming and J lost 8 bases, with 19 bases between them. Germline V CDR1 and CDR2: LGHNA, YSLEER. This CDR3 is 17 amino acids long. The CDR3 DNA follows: TGCGCCAGCAGCCAAAGTAGGCAGGGAAGTTCGTATTCACCCCTCCACTTT. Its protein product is CASSQSRQGSSYSPLHF.

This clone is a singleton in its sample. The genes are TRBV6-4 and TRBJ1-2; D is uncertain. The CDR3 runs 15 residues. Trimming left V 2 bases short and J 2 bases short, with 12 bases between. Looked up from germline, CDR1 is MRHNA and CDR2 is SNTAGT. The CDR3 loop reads CASSDEAHSNYGYTF. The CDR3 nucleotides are TGTGCCAGCAGTGACGAAGCTCACAGCAACTATGGCTACACCTTC.

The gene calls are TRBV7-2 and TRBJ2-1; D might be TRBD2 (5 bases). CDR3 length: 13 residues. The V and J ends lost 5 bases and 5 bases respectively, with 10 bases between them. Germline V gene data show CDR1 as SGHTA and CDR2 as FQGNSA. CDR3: CASSQARDNEQFF. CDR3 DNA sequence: TGTGCCAGCAGCCAGGCGCGGGACAATGAGCAGTTCTTC.

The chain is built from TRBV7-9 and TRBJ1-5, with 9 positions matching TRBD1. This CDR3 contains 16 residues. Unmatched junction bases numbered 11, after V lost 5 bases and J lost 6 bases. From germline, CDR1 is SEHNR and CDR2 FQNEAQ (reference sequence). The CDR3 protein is CASSLGTGRYGQPQHF. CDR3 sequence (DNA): TGTGCCAGCAGCCTAGGGACAGGGAGGTATGGTCAGCCCCAGCATTTT.

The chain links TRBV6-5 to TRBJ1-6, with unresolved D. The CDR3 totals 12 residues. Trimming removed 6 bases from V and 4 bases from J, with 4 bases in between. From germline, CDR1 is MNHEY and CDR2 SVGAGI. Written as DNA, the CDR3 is TGTGCCAGCAGGGAGTATAATTCACCCCTCCACTTT. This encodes CASREYNSPLHF.

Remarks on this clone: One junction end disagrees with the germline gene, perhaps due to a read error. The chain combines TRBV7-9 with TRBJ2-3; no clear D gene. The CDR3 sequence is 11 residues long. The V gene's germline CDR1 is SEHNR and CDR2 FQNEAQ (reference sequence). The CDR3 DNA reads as TGTGCCAGCAGCTTCCTGGTAGAGTTGGATTTT. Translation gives CASSFLVELDF.

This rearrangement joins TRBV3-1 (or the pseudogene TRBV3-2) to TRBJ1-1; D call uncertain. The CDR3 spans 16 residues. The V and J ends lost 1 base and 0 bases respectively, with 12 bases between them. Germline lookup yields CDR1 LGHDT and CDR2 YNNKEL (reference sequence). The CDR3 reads CASSQGHPLMNTEAFF. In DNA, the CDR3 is TGTGCCAGCAGCCAAGGACACCCTTTAATGAACACTGAAGCTTTCTTT.

As DNA, the CDR3 is TGTGCCAGCTCCGAGTTTTATCCAAGCACAGATACGCAGTATTTT. Translating gives CASSEFYPSTDTQYF. The chain links TRBV18 to TRBJ2-3, with no clear D. CDR1 KGHSH and CDR2 LQKENI come from the germline V gene. With 6 bases removed from V and 0 bases from J, the gap between germline ends came to 13 bases. This CDR3 has 15 amino acids.